This T cell receptor (beta chain) was identified during a study of cytomegalovirus exposure and HLA in healthy donors. Findings and caveats of the study: Per a prior analysis, the majority of TCR beta V segments were productive roughly 87% or roughly 30% of the time. A later analysis found that most CMV-associated TCR beta chains appeared HLA-restricted. A later analysis revealed that TCR association rates differed between HLA loci, peaking at DRB1 and bottoming out at HLA-C.

The CDR3 is 13 residues long. V gave up 3 bases and J gave up 1 base, with 6 bases separating them. Per the germline V gene, CDR1 is SGHTA and CDR2 is FQGTGA. 60 Vbeta and 13 Jbeta primers were used in PCR. TCRdb's copy holds only in-frame clones and misses some; the assay was immunoSEQ multiplex PCR. The table lists over 75,000 clones, approximately 86% of them singletons. About this clone: The antigen is not known.

The clonotype comes from a man in his thirties or forties in good health and CMV-seropositive. The chain combines TRBV7-3 with TRBJ1-2, with D hard to call. Sequences were obtained from PBMCs. The CDR3 reads CASSFGRNYGYTF. DNA for the CDR3: TGTGCCAGCAGCTTTGGGCGTAACTATGGCTACACCTTC. Supplemented by reference TRBV7-3 and TRBJ1-2, the full variable domain reads GAGVSQTPSNKVTEKGKYVELRCDPISGHTALYWYRQSLGQGPEFLIYFQGTGAADDSGLPNDRFFAVRPEGSVSTLKIQRTERGDSAVYLCASSFGRNYGYTFGSGTRLTVV.